This TCR beta chain was identified in a study of graft-versus-host responses after intestinal transplantation. Repertoires were generated with immunoSEQ multiplex PCR, while TCRdb's copy carries only in-frame clones and drops some. There are roughly 39,000 clones in the sample; roughly 95% occur only once, and more than 0.2% lies in the top ten. Per the germline V gene, CDR1 is SGHTA and CDR2 is FQGNSA. Trimming shortened V by 0 bases and J by 4 bases, and 10 bases separated the two germline ends. This CDR3 region has 15 residues. A word on this clone: Antigen: not known.

The sample here was unstimulated CD8+ T cells sorted from spleen or lymph node cells, taken before transplant. The receptor was isolated from a human donor who was the organ donor for an intestinal transplant. The rearrangement uses TRBV7-2 and TRBJ1-3; perhaps TRBD1 as D (5 bases). The CDR3 region is CASSLALGEGNTIYF. CDR3 nucleotides: TGTGCCAGCAGCTTAGCGTTGGGGGAAGGAAACACCATATATTTT.